This T cell receptor beta chain was observed in a study of cytomegalovirus exposure and HLA in healthy donors. Amplification used 60 Vbeta primers and 13 Jbeta primers. Study processing details: Later, roughly 86 million unique TCR beta chains were counted in an analysis, and some 10 million of them were shared. Measured with immunoSEQ multiplex PCR; TCRdb has only the in-frame clones, and not every one. V and J calls and clone size are given by that table; D and trimming were obtained from the DNA. The sample holds 65,000 to 85,000 clones, around a tenth seen once. Details on this clone: What it binds is unknown.

Germline V lookup: CDR1 SGHDN, CDR2 FVKESK. V lost 4 bases and J lost 9, with 28 bases in between. There are 18 residues in the CDR3. Whole-study findings and limits: Association of approximately 18,000 TCR beta sequences with HLA alleles was found at 0.05 false discovery rate in a later analysis. A later analysis linked a missense variant in DCLRE1C to the trimming of TCR beta V and J genes. The number of N-insertions in an Asian-associated ancestry cluster was reportedly below the 666-donor mean in a later analysis.

The J gene is TRBJ2-1, the V gene TRBV14; tentative D call: TRBD2 (6 bases). The sequencing input was PBMCs. The origin of this receptor is a man between 60 and 75 years old in good health and CMV-seropositive. CDR3 loop: CASSPMAAGLSLKSEQFF. The CDR3 DNA sequence: TGTGCCAGCAGCCCAATGGCGGCGGGACTTTCCCTAAAGAGTGAGCAGTTCTTC.